This T cell receptor (beta chain) was observed in a study of sequential checkpoint blockade in melanoma. The wider study: Randomization was 1:1 between first-line nivolumab→ipilimumab and ipilimumab→nivolumab. After both sequences, patients received maintenance nivolumab.

This clone was observed a handful of times. Regarding treatment: randomized to nivolumab then ipilimumab (arm A) or the reverse (arm B). From thawed PBMCs, live CD3+CD8+ cells negative for CD19 and CD56 were sorted. CDR1 is MNHEY and CDR2 is SMNVEV in the germline V gene (reference sequence). The germline V and J ends were trimmed by 0 bases and 7 bases, with 9 bases remaining between them. The CDR3 has 13 amino acids. Clones were read by immunoSEQ multiplex PCR, and TCRdb kept only the in-frame ones, dropping some. The table has tens of thousands of clones, 75% to 90% seen once. Here the sequenced sample was CD8+ T cells sorted from blood (inferred from file names), taken from a patient given nivolumab and ipilimumab in sequence. The chain combines TRBV27 with TRBJ1-1; no reliable D call. The clonotype was recovered from a human donor with melanoma. CDR3 coding DNA: TGTGCCAGCAGTTTATCGAGAGGAGGTGAAGCTTTCTTT. As protein: CASSLSRGGEAFF.